The T cell receptor (beta chain) under discussion was sequenced for a study of shared clonotypes between healthy human individuals. V was clipped by 6 bases and J by 1 base, with 11 bases between them. The length of the CDR3 is 14 residues. The germline gives CDR1 SGHVS, CDR2 FNYEAQ. CD8 cells regarded as naive lacked CD45RO, were positively chosen for CCR7, and omitted terminally differentiated effector memory CD45RA+ cells. Sequencing was performed with immunoSEQ multiplex PCR; in TCRdb, only in-frame clones are kept and a portion is missing. The sample contains 550,000 to 600,000 clones, 95% to 98% of which appear only once.

The sequence came from a man aged 30 to 45 in good health. Sequenced sample: naive CD8+ T cells sorted from blood. The chain links TRBV7-6 to TRBJ2-3; D might be TRBD1 (6 bases). The DNA of the CDR3 is TGTGCCAGCAGTTCACAGGGAGGCACAGATACGCAGTATTTT. Translated: CASSSQGGTDTQYF. Based on the CDR3 plus reference TRBV7-6 and TRBJ2-3, the full variable domain is GAGVSQSPRYKVTKRGQDVALRCDPISGHVSLYWYRQALGQGPEFLTYFNYEAQQDKSGLPNDRFSAERPEGSISTLTIQRTEQRDSAMYRCASSSQGGTDTQYFGPGTRLTVL.